The clone carrying this T cell receptor (beta chain) was found a few times. The data stem from a study of early T cells in non-severe SARS-CoV-2 infection. From the 5' RACE reads, TCRdb called clonotypes with MiXCR, one entry per CDR3 protein. This sample yields 40,000 or so distinct CDR3 sequences, of which 5% to 6.5% are seen a single time; 7.6% belongs to the top ten. Trimming removed 3 bases from V and 3 bases from J, with 6 bases in between. This CDR3 spans 13 amino acids. The V gene's germline CDR1 is ENHRY and CDR2 SYGVKD. The clonotype comes from an adult who was a healthcare worker with PCR-confirmed SARS-CoV-2 infection or an uninfected control (not recorded which). J is TRBJ2-1 and V is TRBV10-3; maybe TRBD1 (6 bases). The source material was whole blood. CDR3 amino acids: CAISEGGYNEQFF. CDR3 nucleotides: TGTGCCATCAGTGAAGGGGGCTACAATGAGCAGTTCTTC.